One sample yielded the 9 T cell receptor beta chains listed below, sequenced in a study of OX40 agonist ivuxolimab in advanced cancers. The assay was immunoSEQ multiplex PCR, and TCRdb's table has in-frame clones only and misses some. The data hold about 62,000 clones, with around 81% observed a single time. Sequencing used CD4+ or CD8+ T cells sorted from blood, obtained in a trial of the OX40 agonist ivuxolimab. The source of these receptors is an adult with an advanced solid tumor such as melanoma, head and neck, liver or kidney cancer.

The chain combines TRBV28 with TRBJ2-5, with D tentatively TRBD1 (5 bases). CDR1 is MDHEN, CDR2 SYDVKM, per germline. V was shortened by 2 bases and J by 1 base, with 11 bases between the two germline ends. The CDR3 spans 15 residues. CDR3 bases: TGTGCCAGCAGTTTAGGTACAGGCCGCCAAGAGACCCAGTACTTC. Amino acids: CASSLGTGRQETQYF.

The chain employs TRBV4-3 and TRBJ2-3, with D perhaps matching TRBD1 or TRBD2 (7 bases each). The CDR3 runs 17 residues. Looked up from germline, CDR1 is LGHNA and CDR2 is YSLEER. The V and J ends lost 3 bases and 4 bases respectively, with 20 bases between them. The CDR3 sequence is CASSQDPQGGFADTQYF. The CDR3 coding sequence is TGCGCCAGCAGCCAGGACCCTCAGGGGGGGTTTGCAGATACGCAGTATTTT.

The chain employs TRBV5-6 and TRBJ2-7, with D possibly TRBD1 on 6 matching bases. Germline lookup yields CDR1 SGHDT and CDR2 YYEEEE. The CDR3 contains 14 residues. Trimming took 3 bases from V and 1 from J, leaving 11 bases between them. CDR3 coding DNA: TGTGCCAGCAGCTCCAGAACAGGGTCCTACGAGCAGTACTTC. This sequence encodes CASSSRTGSYEQYF.

The chain recombines TRBV5-1 with TRBJ2-5; D is unresolved. The J call is doubtful: the DNA matches TRBJ2-7 better. In germline, CDR1 is SGHRS, CDR2 YFSETQ. There are 14 residues in the CDR3. The CDR3 DNA reads as TGCGCCAGCAGCTTGGGACATACCGCCTACGAGCAGTACTTC. This encodes CASSLGHTAYEQYF.

V and J are TRBV4-1 and TRBJ2-5, with a weak D call TRBD2 (6 bases). The CDR3 is 14 residues long. Germline-derived CDR1 and CDR2 are MGHRA and YSYEKL. V was shortened by 1 base and J by 1 base, with 7 bases between the two germline ends. The CDR3 DNA reads TGCGCCAGCAGCCAAGTGGGGGGCCAAGAGACCCAGTACTTC. This encodes CASSQVGGQETQYF.

The chain couples TRBV7-3 to TRBJ1-1; D ambiguous. Deletions cut 3 bases from V and 8 bases from J, with 13 bases between. There are 13 residues in the CDR3. Germline V gene lookup returns CDR1 SGHTA and CDR2 FQGTGA. The DNA for the CDR3 is TGTGCCAGCAGCTTGTTCGGTGGGCAGGAAGCTTTCTTT. Translating gives CASSLFGGQEAFF. Full variable domain (outside the CDR3, taken from reference TRBV7-3 and TRBJ1-1): GAGVSQTPSNKVTEKGKYVELRCDPISGHTALYWYRQSLGQGPEFLIYFQGTGAADDSGLPNDRFFAVRPEGSVSTLKIQRTERGDSAVYLCASSLFGGQEAFFGQGTRLTVV.

J is TRBJ1-5 and V is TRBV19; D is uncertain. Germline CDR1 is LNHDA and CDR2 is SQIVND (reference sequence). V was cut by 1 base and J by 4 bases, with 8 bases left in between. This CDR3 has 14 amino acids. CDR3: CASSIGIRNQPQHF. The CDR3 region has the DNA TGTGCCAGTAGTATAGGAATTCGGAATCAGCCCCAGCATTTT.

This sequence joins TRBV7-2 and TRBJ2-5; unclear D gene. The ends were cut back, 5 bases at V and 1 base at J, with 8 bases in the middle. Germline V gives CDR1 SGHTA, CDR2 FQGNSA. The CDR3 totals 13 residues. CDR3 sequence (DNA): TGTGCCAGCAGCCGAGTGGCCCAAGAGACCCAGTACTTC. Protein product: CASSRVAQETQYF. Filled out from reference TRBV7-2 and TRBJ2-5, the complete variable domain reads GAGVSQSPSNKVTEKGKDVELRCDPISGHTALYWYRQSLGQGLEFLIYFQGNSAPDKSGLPSDRFSAERTGGSVSTLTIQRTQQEDSAVYLCASSRVAQETQYFGPGTRLLVL.

This clone was seen a handful of times. The V gene is TRBV5-1, the J gene TRBJ1-1; D is uncertain. Trimming cost V 2 bases and J 6 bases, with 8 bases left between them. In germline, CDR1 is SGHRS, CDR2 YFSETQ. The CDR3 consists of 12 residues. CDR3 loop: CASSFGRAEAFF. The CDR3 DNA reads as TGCGCCAGCAGCTTCGGCCGGGCTGAAGCTTTCTTT.